The clone carrying this T cell receptor beta chain was seen a single time. Its target is not known. Clones were read by immunoSEQ multiplex PCR, and TCRdb kept only the in-frame ones, dropping some. Among roughly 66,000 clones listed, over 85% were seen once. This sample is part of a study of Tregs in tolerant kidney transplant recipients. Study-wide results and caveats: Few patients were studied, so findings need validation in larger groups.

Trimming took off 0 bases at V and 4 bases at J, with 10 bases between the two ends. Germline CDR1 is MRHNA and CDR2 is SNTAGT. The CDR3 is made up of 16 amino acids. The sequencing here drew on CD8+ T cells from blood, taken before the transplant. The sequence was collected from a human donor who received a combined kidney and bone marrow transplant. V gene TRBV6-4 combines with J gene TRBJ2-6; D unresolved. CDR3: CASSDSGSGGANVLTF. In nucleotides, the CDR3 is TGTGCCAGCAGTGACTCTGGGTCAGGAGGGGCCAACGTCCTGACTTTC.